This paragraph covers one TCR beta chain sequence. Its antigen is undetermined. This entry belongs to a study of shared clonotypes between healthy human individuals. Overall study results and limits: Investigators collected only blood, and repertoires in tissues likely differ.

The CDR3 is 15 residues long. Germline loops: CDR1 SGDLS, CDR2 YYNGEE. The V end was cut by 4 bases, the J end by 7 bases, with 18 bases between. Each donor was a Caucasian adult residing in Nashville, Tennessee. Unsorted PBMC replicate PCRs used approximately 300 ng DNA, 32,000 or so T cell genomes. In the original analysis: ImmunoSEQ gave junction-only sequences without quality scores, so filtering differed. TCRdb keeps only in-frame clones here, not all; method: immunoSEQ multiplex PCR. D and trimming were read from the DNA, whereas the V and J calls and clone size are those reported in that table. Seen here are 450,000 to 500,000 clones, over 60% observed once, and the top ten hold 10% to 15%.

This rearrangement joins TRBV9 to TRBJ2-1, with D tentatively TRBD1 or TRBD2 (6 bases each). The receptor was derived from a middle-aged woman in good health. Some clones in this sample may be carry-over from other donors' samples. Sequenced: PBMCs. CDR3 region: CASSNGSYRGNEQFF. The CDR3 region has the DNA TGTGCCAGCAGCAACGGGAGTTATAGGGGGAATGAGCAGTTCTTC.